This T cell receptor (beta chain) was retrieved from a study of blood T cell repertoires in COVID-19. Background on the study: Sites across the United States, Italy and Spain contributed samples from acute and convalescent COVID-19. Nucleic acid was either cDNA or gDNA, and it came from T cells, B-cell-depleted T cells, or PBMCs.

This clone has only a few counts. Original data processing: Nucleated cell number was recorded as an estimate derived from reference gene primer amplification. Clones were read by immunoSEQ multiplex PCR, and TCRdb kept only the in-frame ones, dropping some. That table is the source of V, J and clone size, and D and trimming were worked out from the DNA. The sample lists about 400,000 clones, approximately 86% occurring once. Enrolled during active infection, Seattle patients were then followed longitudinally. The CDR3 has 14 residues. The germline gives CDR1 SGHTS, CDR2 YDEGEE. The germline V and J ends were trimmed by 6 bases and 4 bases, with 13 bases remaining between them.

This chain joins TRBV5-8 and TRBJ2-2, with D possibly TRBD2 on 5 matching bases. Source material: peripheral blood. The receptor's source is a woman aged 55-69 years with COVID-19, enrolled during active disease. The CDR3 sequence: CASTDPGGTGELFF. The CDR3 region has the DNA TGTGCCAGCACAGACCCAGGAGGCACCGGGGAGCTGTTTTTT.